This T cell receptor beta chain was identified during a study of spatial heterogeneity in lung cancer. Overall study context: Sequences of the beta chain were consistently detected in greater numbers than alpha-chain sequences.

A few counts support this clonotype. Germline assignment: CDR1 KGHDR and CDR2 SFDVKD. This CDR3 region has 15 residues. J gave up 5 bases and V 4 bases, and 6 bases lay outside the gene matches. All TCR cDNA molecules were individually tagged with a unique molecular identifier. One entry per CDR3 protein, called by TCRdb with MiXCR from the 5' RACE reads. The table has about 21,000 distinct CDR3 sequences, 4.6% seen once. The time point is: sample taken at primary tumor resection. The donors, fewer than 95 patients with untreated early-stage non-small cell lung cancer, provided the samples. Sequencing was performed on whole RNA extracted from tumor and nontumor lung tissue, or from frozen PBMC, and the material was left unsorted.

The chain employs TRBV24-1 and TRBJ2-1; 8 bases are shared with TRBD1. The source is a male donor with early-stage non-small cell lung cancer. This material consisted of PBMCs, taken at surgery. The CDR3 sequence: CATSDRGTGNNEQFF. As DNA, the CDR3 is TGTGCCACCAGTGACAGGGGGACAGGCAACAATGAGCAGTTCTTC.